A single sample gave rise to the 26 T cell receptor beta chains below, sequenced in a study of cytomegalovirus exposure and HLA in healthy donors. PCR primers comprised 60 Vbeta and 13 Jbeta primers. Assay used: immunoSEQ multiplex PCR; TCRdb lists only in-frame clones, some missing. The table lists more than 140,000 clones, 82% of them singletons. The sample taken for sequencing was PBMCs. Source of these receptors: a man in his late teens or twenties in good health and CMV-seropositive.

This clone was counted a single time. The gene calls are TRBV27 and TRBJ2-6; D ambiguous. V lost 2 bases to trimming and J lost 0 bases, with 8 bases between them. Germline values: CDR1 MNHEY, CDR2 SMNVEV (reference sequence). The CDR3 sequence is 16 residues long. The CDR3 sequence is CASSLKHPSGANVLTF. The CDR3 DNA reads TGTGCCAGCAGTTTAAAACACCCCTCTGGGGCCAACGTCCTGACTTTC.

The chain has TRBV20-1 and TRBJ1-5; the D is unclear. Between the trimmed V and J ends, which lost 3 bases and 11 bases, there was a span of 11 bases. This CDR3 has 11 amino acids. The germline CDR1 and CDR2 sequences are DFQATT and SNEGSKA (reference sequence). This CDR3 reads CSASDWATQHF. DNA of the CDR3: TGCAGTGCTAGTGATTGGGCGACCCAGCATTTT.

The CDR3 coding sequence is TGTGCCAGCAGCACCGAGACTAGGGTCACGGGTGATACGCAGTATTTT. Amino acid sequence: CASSTETRVTGDTQYF. The V call is TRBV7-9, the J call TRBJ2-3; TRBD2 might be the D (6 bases). This CDR3 comprises 16 residues. V gave up 5 bases and J gave up 6 bases, with 21 bases separating them. Germline V gene sequence: CDR1 SEHNR, CDR2 FQNEAQ (reference sequence). Filled out from reference TRBV7-9 and TRBJ2-3, the complete variable domain reads DTGVSQNPRHKITKRGQNVTFRCDPISEHNRLYWYRQTLGQGPEFLTYFQNEAQLEKSRLLSDRFSAERPKGSFSTLEIQRTEQGDSAMYLCASSTETRVTGDTQYFGPGTRLTVL.

V is TRBV5-1 and J is TRBJ1-5; D is unclear. Deletions cut 4 bases from V and 0 bases from J, with 11 bases between. Germline V gene lookup returns CDR1 SGHRS and CDR2 YFSETQ. This CDR3 is built from 15 residues. CDR3 DNA: TGCGCCAGCAGCCCGCCCCCGGGTAGCAATCAGCCCCAGCATTTT. Protein: CASSPPPGSNQPQHF.

The CDR3 is CASSRDFSYEQYF. In DNA, the CDR3 is TGTGCCAGCAGCCGGGACTTTTCCTACGAGCAGTACTTC. The V and J genes are TRBV7-8 and TRBJ2-7; tentative D call: TRBD2 (6 bases). There are 13 residues in the CDR3. Germline V gives CDR1 SGHVS, CDR2 FQNEAQ. V lost 5 bases and J 1 base, leaving 9 bases between the germline ends.

The CDR3 DNA sequence: TGTGCCAGCGCTACCTACGAGCAGTACTTC. Amino acid sequence: CASATYEQYF. The chain joins TRBV6-5 to TRBJ2-7, with D hard to call. Germline CDR1 reads MNHEY; CDR2 reads SVGAGI. Trimming left V 8 bases short and J 2 bases short, with 4 bases between. CDR3 length equals 10 residues.

CDR3 nucleotides: TGTGCCAGCAGGGGACAGGGTATGATCGGGGAGCTGTTTTTT. This sequence encodes CASRGQGMIGELFF. The chain carries TRBV6-5 and TRBJ2-2; TRBD1 matches 9 bases. CDR3 size: 14 residues. Germline V gene lookup returns CDR1 MNHEY and CDR2 SVGAGI. The ends lost 6 bases at V and 7 bases at J; junction bases unmatched: 6.

V gene TRBV28 combines with J gene TRBJ1-2; the D is unclear. Trimming cost V 4 bases and J 6 bases, with 18 bases left between them. Germline assignment: CDR1 MDHEN and CDR2 SYDVKM. The CDR3 covers 15 residues. DNA for the CDR3: TGTGCCAGCAGTTCAGTGACAAATGGTATAGATGGCTACACCTTC. Amino acid sequence: CASSSVTNGIDGYTF.

The gene calls are TRBV4-1 and TRBJ2-1; TRBD2 agrees at 8 bases. Trimming at V came to 1 base and at J to 4 bases, leaving 3 bases not matched to a gene. Germline CDR1 is MGHRA and CDR2 is YSYEKL. The CDR3 has 15 residues. The CDR3 loop reads CASSQGLAGYNEQFF. The CDR3 coding sequence is TGCGCCAGCAGCCAAGGGTTAGCGGGATACAATGAGCAGTTCTTC.

This clone has just a few counts. V is TRBV28 and J is TRBJ1-1; TRBD1 might be the D (5 bases). The germline V gene has CDR1 MDHEN and CDR2 SYDVKM. The V gene lost 3 bases and the J gene lost 0 bases, with 11 bases spanning the gap. This CDR3 region has 15 residues. The CDR3 sequence is CASSFRQGMNTEAFF. In nucleotides, the CDR3 is TGTGCCAGCAGTTTTAGGCAGGGAATGAACACTGAAGCTTTCTTT.

The chain couples TRBV6-5 to TRBJ1-2; 7 nucleotides match TRBD1. CDR1 and CDR2 from the germline V gene are MNHEY and SVGAGI. Trimming took 5 bases from V and 0 from J; bases not matched to a gene: 3. CDR3 length equals 14 residues. The CDR3 DNA reads as TGTGCCAGCAGTCCCGACAGGGCTAACTATGGCTACACCTTC. It translates to CASSPDRANYGYTF.

This chain joins TRBV4-1 and TRBJ2-1, with 7 bases identical to TRBD2. Trimming took 7 bases from V and 8 from J; bases not matched to a gene: 14. The CDR3 sequence is 15 residues long. Germline lookup yields CDR1 MGHRA and CDR2 YSYEKL. Here the CDR3 reads CASTRTSGNGYEQFF. The CDR3 DNA follows: TGCGCCAGCACCCGGACCAGCGGGAATGGCTATGAGCAGTTCTTC.

The rearrangement uses TRBV4-2 and TRBJ1-2; 9 bases fit TRBD1. V dropped 1 base and J dropped 4; count of bases not matched to a gene: 4. Germline CDR1 is LGHNA and CDR2 is YNFKEQ. The length of the CDR3 is 15 residues. In DNA form, the CDR3 reads TGTGCCAGCAGCCAAGGGGGGACAGGGCCCTATGGCTACACCTTC. Its protein product is CASSQGGTGPYGYTF.

The V gene is TRBV28, the J gene TRBJ1-1; maybe TRBD1 (5 bases). The CDR3 contains 11 residues. The germline gives CDR1 MDHEN, CDR2 SYDVKM. V was trimmed by 5 bases and J by 8 bases, leaving 9 bases between them. Here the CDR3 DNA reads TGTGCCAGCAGTGACAGTCCGGAAGCTTTCTTT. It codes for CASSDSPEAFF.

This chain uses TRBV6-1 with TRBJ1-4, with a tentative D call TRBD1 (6 bases). The germline V gene has CDR1 MNHNS and CDR2 SASEGT. This CDR3 spans 17 amino acids. V was clipped by 1 base and J by 0 bases, with 12 bases between them. The DNA for the CDR3 is TGTGCCAGCAGTGAAGAAGGACAGAGTGCAACTAATGAAAAACTGTTTTTT. This gives the protein CASSEEGQSATNEKLFF.

V is TRBV6-1 and J is TRBJ2-7; 8 bases agree with TRBD2. This CDR3 region has 12 residues. J lost 4 bases, V lost 7 bases, and 3 bases had no gene match. CDR1 is MNHNS, CDR2 SASEGT, per germline. DNA of the CDR3: TGTGCCAGCAAAAGCGGGAGTTACGAGCAGTACTTC. Translated, it gives CASKSGSYEQYF.

The chain employs TRBV28 and TRBJ1-4; 9 bases fit TRBD1. CDR1 is MDHEN, CDR2 SYDVKM, per germline. J gave up 7 bases and V 6 bases, and 9 bases lay outside the gene matches. The CDR3 sequence is 15 residues long. The DNA for the CDR3 is TGTGCCAGCAGGACCCCCGGGACAGGGAGTGAAAAACTGTTTTTT. This encodes CASRTPGTGSEKLFF.

The V gene is TRBV11-2, the J gene TRBJ2-2; D not resolved. V was trimmed by 10 bases and J by 1 base, leaving 10 bases between them. There are 13 residues in the CDR3. Germline V lookup: CDR1 SGHAT, CDR2 FQNNGV. The CDR3, as DNA: TGTGCCACCCGACAAATGAACACCGGGGAGCTGTTTTTT. It is translated as CATRQMNTGELFF. The full variable domain, its missing parts supplied by reference TRBV11-2 and TRBJ2-2, is EAGVAQSPRYKIIEKRQSVAFWCNPISGHATLYWYQQILGQGPKLLIQFQNNGVVDDSQLPKDRFSAERLKGVDSTLKIQPAKLEDSAVYLCATRQMNTGELFFGEGSRLTVL.

This clone was found once. V gene TRBV5-5 combines with J gene TRBJ1-5, with D maybe TRBD1 (6 bases). Germline CDR1 SGHKS, CDR2 YYEKEE (reference sequence). There are 15 residues in the CDR3. The germline V and J ends were trimmed by 4 bases and 4 bases, with 15 bases remaining between them. CDR3 residues: CASSPRTGLNQPQHF. CDR3 nucleotide sequence: TGTGCCAGCAGCCCCCGAACAGGGCTGAATCAGCCCCAGCATTTT.

This clone was seen once. The chain carries TRBV29-1 and TRBJ2-7; TRBD2 agrees at 7 bases. The CDR3 has 14 residues. The germline V gene encodes CDR1 SQVTM and CDR2 ANQGSEA. The ends lost 4 bases at V and 1 base at J; junction bases unmatched: 7. CDR3 in amino acids: CSVASGGVSYEQYF. The CDR3 DNA reads TGCAGCGTTGCGTCGGGAGGAGTGTCCTACGAGCAGTACTTC.

This chain uses TRBV28 with TRBJ1-3; 7 nucleotides match TRBD1. This CDR3 spans 16 amino acids. V gave up 1 base and J gave up 2 bases; unmatched junction bases: 5. Germline-derived CDR1 and CDR2 are MDHEN and SYDVKM. DNA for the CDR3: TGTGCCAGCAGTTTATCCGAGACAGGGCCTGGAAACACCATATATTTT. Translation: CASSLSETGPGNTIYF.

The table lists this clone with a count of one. The chain has TRBV29-1 and TRBJ2-4, with a tentative D call TRBD2 (5 bases). CDR3 size: 14 residues. Per germline, CDR1 SQVTM and CDR2 ANQGSEA. The V end lost 4 bases, the J end lost 0 bases, and 10 bases lay between the germline ends. The CDR3 sequence: CSVGSGVAKNIQYF. The CDR3 DNA reads TGCAGCGTTGGCTCCGGGGTAGCCAAAAACATTCAGTACTTC.

J is TRBJ1-1 and V is TRBV30; D possibly corresponds to TRBD1 (5 bases). V gave up 0 bases and J gave up 0 bases, with 11 bases separating them. Germline loops: CDR1 GTSNPN, CDR2 SVGIG (reference sequence). CDR3 length: 15 amino acids. CDR3 in amino acids: CAWSVGATMNTEAFF. CDR3 sequence (DNA): TGTGCCTGGAGTGTAGGGGCGACCATGAACACTGAAGCTTTCTTT.

This chain connects TRBV9 to TRBJ2-1; D might be TRBD2 (6 bases). The V gene lost 4 bases and the J gene lost 0 bases, with 17 bases spanning the gap. The CDR3 covers 17 residues. CDR1 is SGDLS, CDR2 YYNGEE, per germline. The CDR3 coding sequence is TGTGCCAGCAGCACTCGGGACTCAACCCACTCCTACAATGAGCAGTTCTTC. Amino acids: CASSTRDSTHSYNEQFF.

About this clone itself: One junction end disagrees with the germline gene, perhaps due to a read error. The chain uses TRBV28 and TRBJ2-7, with D possibly TRBD2 on 5 matching bases. CDR3 length: 12 residues. Germline CDR1 reads MDHEN; CDR2 reads SYDVKM. The DNA for the CDR3 is TGTGCCAGCAGTTCAGGCAAGATGGACTTGCTGTTC. Its translation: CASSSGKMDLLF.

The chain combines TRBV7-3 with TRBJ1-4; perhaps TRBD1 as D (5 bases). The germline V and J ends were trimmed by 5 bases and 7 bases, with 17 bases remaining between them. Germline V CDR1 and CDR2: SGHTA, FQGTGA. The CDR3 spans 15 residues. The CDR3 sequence is CASSEGAGPGEKLFF. The CDR3 DNA sequence: TGTGCCAGCAGCGAAGGGGCAGGGCCAGGTGAAAAACTGTTTTTT. The entire variable domain, with the rest obtained from reference TRBV7-3 and TRBJ1-4, is as follows: GAGVSQTPSNKVTEKGKYVELRCDPISGHTALYWYRQSLGQGPEFLIYFQGTGAADDSGLPNDRFFAVRPEGSVSTLKIQRTERGDSAVYLCASSEGAGPGEKLFFGSGTQLSVL.